The next 7 T cell receptor beta chains were all read from a single sample in a study of Ad26.COV2.S vaccination and SARS-CoV-2 variants. Treatment specified: around 19 received Ad26.COV2.S at low or high dose, single or two shots; five or six received placebo; per-sample allocation not given. Samples analyzed were those drawn on day 63 after the first vaccine or placebo injection. Profiling relied on immunoSEQ multiplex PCR, and the TCRdb table lists in-frame clones only, not all of them. Of a few hundred thousand clones listed, roughly 88% were seen once; the top ten hold around 4.5%. The sample consisted of peripheral blood, taken in a trial of Ad26.COV2.S vaccine versus placebo. The receptors were sampled from a person aged 18-65 years who received the Ad26.COV2.S COVID-19 vaccine or a placebo.

This sequence joins TRBV9 and TRBJ2-3; D remains ambiguous. CDR3 size: 13 residues. The V gene lost 0 bases and the J gene lost 7 bases, with 9 bases spanning the gap. The V gene's germline CDR1 is SGDLS and CDR2 YYNGEE. This CDR3 is CASSVEESNTQYF. The DNA for the CDR3 is TGTGCCAGCAGCGTAGAGGAGAGCAATACGCAGTATTTT.

The genes are TRBV12-3 or TRBV12-4 and TRBJ1-1; 7 bases are shared with TRBD1. Unmatched junction bases numbered 7, after V lost 5 bases and J lost 7 bases. This CDR3 comprises 13 residues. CDR3 nucleotides: TGTGCCAGCAGTCTGTGGCAGGGGGGTGAAGCTTTCTTT. Protein sequence: CASSLWQGGEAFF.

J is TRBJ1-2 and V is TRBV25-1, with D possibly matching TRBD1 (6 bases). The V gene's germline CDR1 is MGHDK and CDR2 SYGVNS. This CDR3 has 14 residues. V was shortened by 5 bases and J by 1 base, with 11 bases between the two germline ends. The CDR3 reads CASSNRVDNYGYTF. The CDR3 bases are TGTGCCAGCAGTAACAGGGTTGATAACTATGGCTACACCTTC.

The chain carries TRBV9 and TRBJ1-2, with no clear D. The CDR3 runs to 12 residues. CDR1 is SGDLS and CDR2 is YYNGEE in the germline V gene. With 0 bases removed from V and 7 bases from J, the gap between germline ends came to 7 bases. The CDR3 region is CASSVAGVGYTF. CDR3 bases: TGTGCCAGCAGCGTAGCTGGAGTTGGCTACACCTTC.

The V and J genes are TRBV7-9 and TRBJ2-7; 7 bases are shared with TRBD1. The CDR3 sequence is 15 residues long. J was trimmed by 3 bases and V by 0 bases; bases with no gene match: 5. Germline V CDR1 and CDR2: SEHNR, FQNEAQ (reference sequence). The CDR3 sequence: CASSLAPTGSYEQYF. Here the CDR3 DNA reads TGTGCCAGCAGCTTAGCGCCGACAGGGAGCTACGAGCAGTACTTC.

This rearrangement joins TRBV2 to TRBJ2-1; TRBD2 might be the D (6 bases). This CDR3 has 14 amino acids. The germline V and J ends were trimmed by 7 bases and 6 bases, with 16 bases remaining between them. Germline CDR1 SNHLY, CDR2 FYNNEI. CDR3 in amino acids: CASIPWGSGNEQFF. The CDR3 DNA reads TGTGCCAGCATCCCCTGGGGTAGCGGCAATGAGCAGTTCTTC.

The gene calls are TRBV5-4 and TRBJ2-1, with 12 bases aligning to TRBD2. Losses at the gene ends were 1 base for V and 12 bases for J; bases not matched to a gene: 8. CDR3 length equals 15 residues. Per the germline V gene, CDR1 is SGHNT and CDR2 is YYREEE (reference sequence). CDR3 residues: CASSLKLAGGHRQFF. The DNA of the CDR3 is TGTGCCAGCAGCTTGAAGCTAGCGGGAGGGCATAGGCAGTTCTTC.